Following are 12 T cell receptor beta chains from one sample sequenced in a study of shared clonotypes between healthy human individuals. The method was immunoSEQ multiplex PCR; TCRdb's version includes in-frame clones alone and lacks a portion of them. The sample lists under 2,500,000 clones; approximately 95% were seen once. Sample: naive CD4+ T cells sorted from blood. Subset defined: CD45RA+ positively selected. These TCRs come from a man younger than 35 in good health.

This chain connects TRBV19 to TRBJ1-2; TRBD1 is a possible D gene (5 bases). The CDR3 runs to 13 residues. Germline V gives CDR1 LNHDA, CDR2 SQIVND (reference sequence). Trimming cost V 5 bases and J 4 bases, with 11 bases left between them. For the CDR3, the DNA is TGTGCCAGTAGTGCTCGGGGACCCTATGGCTACACCTTC. It is translated as CASSARGPYGYTF.

The J gene is TRBJ2-7, the V gene TRBV19; TRBD1 agrees at 7 bases. Germline V lookup: CDR1 LNHDA, CDR2 SQIVND (reference sequence). This CDR3 spans 15 amino acids. The junction had 9 bases not matched to a gene; V was cut back by 5 bases and J by 2 bases. The DNA of the CDR3 is TGTGCCAGTAGTGACGGACAGGCGACTACCTACGAGCAGTACTTC. Its protein product is CASSDGQATTYEQYF.

This chain links TRBV27 with TRBJ1-5, with D perhaps matching TRBD1 (5 bases). The CDR3 sequence is 15 residues long. Trimming took off 5 bases at V and 4 bases at J, with 15 bases between the two ends. Germline CDR1 MNHEY, CDR2 SMNVEV (reference sequence). The CDR3 coding sequence is TGTGCCAGCAGTGCGGGGGGACCCCAGAATCAGCCCCAGCATTTT. It is translated as CASSAGGPQNQPQHF.

This clone was recorded only once. The gene calls are TRBV5-5 and TRBJ2-3, with D tentatively TRBD2 (7 bases). Trimming pared 6 bases from V and 4 bases from J, leaving 18 bases between. This CDR3 region has 15 residues. Per germline, CDR1 SGHKS and CDR2 YYEKEE (reference sequence). CDR3 in amino acids: CASNLPQGGADTQYF. The CDR3 DNA is TGTGCCAGCAACCTACCACAGGGAGGGGCAGATACGCAGTATTTT.

V gene TRBV14 combines with J gene TRBJ1-1, with D hard to call. V was trimmed by 2 bases and J by 0 bases, leaving 4 bases between them. The germline gives CDR1 SGHDN, CDR2 FVKESK. The CDR3 is 13 amino acids. The CDR3 reads CASSQSLNTEAFF. DNA of the CDR3: TGTGCCAGCAGCCAATCCCTGAACACTGAAGCTTTCTTT.

Concerning this clone itself: The sample holds other DNA sequences that translate to the same CDR3. The J gene is TRBJ2-7, the V gene TRBV11-2; D unclear. Germline V gene data show CDR1 as SGHAT and CDR2 as FQNNGV. The CDR3 length is 11 residues. Trimming pared 1 base from V and 5 bases from J, leaving 3 bases between. Here the CDR3 DNA reads TGTGCCAGCAGCTTAGTTGACGAGCAGTACTTC. Its protein product is CASSLVDEQYF.

The chain employs TRBV6-1 and TRBJ1-2; D gene ambiguous. The CDR3 consists of 15 residues. CDR1 is MNHNS and CDR2 is SASEGT in the germline V gene. Trimming pared 2 bases from V and 4 bases from J, leaving 14 bases between. CDR3 DNA: TGTGCCAGCAGTGAAAGCCTAGGCCCGGCCTATGGCTACACCTTC. Amino acids: CASSESLGPAYGYTF.

The chain has TRBV7-2 and TRBJ2-2; 14 positions agree with TRBD2. Looked up from germline, CDR1 is SGHTA and CDR2 is FQGNSA. The V gene end was trimmed by 5 bases and the J gene end by 6 bases; junction bases not matched to a gene: 2. CDR3 length equals 15 residues. CDR3 DNA sequence: TGTGCCAGCAGCGGGGGACTAGCGGGAGCCGGGGAGCTGTTTTTT. Translating gives CASSGGLAGAGELFF.

Only a few counts were recorded for this clone. This chain uses TRBV18 with TRBJ1-1; D not resolved. The length of the CDR3 is 14 residues. The germline V and J ends were trimmed by 3 bases and 3 bases, with 11 bases remaining between them. Germline V gene lookup returns CDR1 KGHSH and CDR2 LQKENI. The CDR3 DNA sequence: TGTGCCAGCTCACCCGAGAGGTTGTACACTGAAGCTTTCTTT. This sequence encodes CASSPERLYTEAFF.

V usage is TRBV19 and J usage is TRBJ1-5, with D possibly TRBD1 on 5 matching bases. CDR1 and CDR2 from the germline V gene are LNHDA and SQIVND (reference sequence). Trimming shortened V by 4 bases and J by 2 bases, and 15 bases separated the two germline ends. The CDR3 length is 16 residues. CDR3 amino acids: CASSTGVGDRNQPQHF. Here the CDR3 DNA reads TGTGCCAGTAGTACAGGAGTAGGGGACCGCAATCAGCCCCAGCATTTT.

The gene calls are TRBV18 and TRBJ2-3, with 9 bases fitting TRBD1. The CDR3 totals 15 residues. Germline CDR1 is KGHSH and CDR2 is LQKENI. The junction had 5 bases not matched to a gene; V was cut back by 4 bases and J by 3 bases. The DNA of the CDR3 is TGTGCCAGCTCACTAGGACAGGGGAGGACAGATACGCAGTATTTT. Its protein product is CASSLGQGRTDTQYF.

The chain carries TRBV15 and TRBJ2-7, with 10 bases lining up with TRBD1. Germline V gene data show CDR1 as LNHNV and CDR2 as YYDKDF (reference sequence). The CDR3 consists of 16 residues. With 0 bases clipped from V and 8 bases from J, the junction kept 10 bases outside the gene matches. The CDR3 loop reads CATSRDLGDRGTQQYF. In nucleotides, the CDR3 is TGTGCCACCAGCAGAGATTTAGGGGACAGGGGTACTCAGCAGTACTTC.